This T cell receptor (beta chain) was captured by sequencing in a study of cytomegalovirus exposure and HLA in healthy donors. General study results and limits: Trimming of TCR beta V- and J-genes showed a link, identified in a later analysis, to a missense DCLRE1C variant.

Amplification used 60 Vbeta primers and 13 Jbeta primers. The protocol was immunoSEQ multiplex PCR, while the TCRdb copy is restricted to in-frame clones and leaves out a portion. This table has around 69,000 clones, approximately 70% appearing once. This clone was observed a handful of times. Its antigen is still unknown. CDR3 length: 15 residues. CDR1 SGHTA and CDR2 FQGNSA come from the germline V gene. Trimming stripped 4 bases from V and 1 base from J, with 11 bases between. The sequence derives from a woman aged 50 to 60 in good health and CMV-seropositive. The specimen sequenced was PBMCs. The rearrangement joins TRBV7-2 to TRBJ1-5; D call uncertain. CDR3 in DNA: TGTGCCAGCAGCTACGTGGAGGGAAGCAATCAGCCCCAGCATTTT. Translated, it gives CASSYVEGSNQPQHF.